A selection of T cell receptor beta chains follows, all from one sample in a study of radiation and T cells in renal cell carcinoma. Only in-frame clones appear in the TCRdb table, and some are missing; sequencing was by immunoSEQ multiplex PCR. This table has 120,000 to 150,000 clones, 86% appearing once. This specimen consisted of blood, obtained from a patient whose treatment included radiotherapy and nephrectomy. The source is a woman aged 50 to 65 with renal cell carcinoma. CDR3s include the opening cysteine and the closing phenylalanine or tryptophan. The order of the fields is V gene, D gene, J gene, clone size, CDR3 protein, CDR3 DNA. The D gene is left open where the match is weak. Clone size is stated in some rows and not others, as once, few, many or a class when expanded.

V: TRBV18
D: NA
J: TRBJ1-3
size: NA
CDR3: CASSRADLFNTIYF
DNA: TGTGCCAGCTCCCGGGCAGATCTCTTCAACACCATATATTTT

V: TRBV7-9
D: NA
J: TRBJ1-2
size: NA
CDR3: CASSFRSYGYTF
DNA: TGTGCCAGCAGCTTCCGGTCCTATGGCTACACCTTC

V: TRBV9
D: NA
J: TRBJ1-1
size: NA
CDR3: CASTGEGGQNTEAFF
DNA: TGTGCCAGTACCGGGGAGGGGGGACAGAACACTGAAGCTTTCTTT

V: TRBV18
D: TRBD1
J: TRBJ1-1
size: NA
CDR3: CASSGTGAGTEAFF
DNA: TGTGCCAGCTCGGGGACAGGGGCGGGCACTGAAGCTTTCTTT

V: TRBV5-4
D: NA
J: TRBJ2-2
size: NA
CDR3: CASNLVGTGELFF
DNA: TGTGCCAGCAACCTAGTGGGCACCGGGGAGCTGTTTTTT

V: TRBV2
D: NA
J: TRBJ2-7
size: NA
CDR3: CASSDHGGPYEQYF
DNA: TGTGCCAGCAGTGATCACGGGGGTCCCTACGAGCAGTACTTC

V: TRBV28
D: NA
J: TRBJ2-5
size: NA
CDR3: CASSGGSRGQETQYF
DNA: TGTGCCAGCAGTGGCGGATCTCGAGGGCAGGAGACCCAGTACTTC

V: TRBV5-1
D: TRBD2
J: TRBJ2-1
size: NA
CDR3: CASSLDLRGTYNEQFF
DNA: TGCGCCAGCAGCTTGGATCTGCGGGGGACCTACAATGAGCAGTTCTTC

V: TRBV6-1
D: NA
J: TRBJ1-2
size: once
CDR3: CASNDGNYGYTF
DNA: TGTGCCAGCAACGACGGTAACTATGGCTACACCTTC

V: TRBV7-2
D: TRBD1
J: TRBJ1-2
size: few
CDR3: CASSSTDRGIGGYTF
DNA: TGTGCCAGCAGCTCAACAGACAGGGGGATAGGTGGCTACACCTTC

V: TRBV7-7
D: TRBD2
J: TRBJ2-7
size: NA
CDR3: CASSTEWGGEQYF
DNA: TGTGCCAGCAGCACAGAGTGGGGGGGCGAGCAGTACTTC

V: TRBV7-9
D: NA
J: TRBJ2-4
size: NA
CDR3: CASSLGSGGAINIQYF
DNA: TGTGCCAGCAGCTTAGGATCGGGGGGCGCGATAAACATTCAGTACTTC

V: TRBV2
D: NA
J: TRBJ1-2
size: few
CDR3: CASVRVSRAYTF
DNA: TGTGCCAGCGTTCGAGTTAGTAGAGCCTACACCTTC

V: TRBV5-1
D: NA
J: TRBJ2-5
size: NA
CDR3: CASSLPVRGTQYF
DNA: TGCGCCAGCAGCTTACCCGTTCGGGGGACCCAGTACTTC

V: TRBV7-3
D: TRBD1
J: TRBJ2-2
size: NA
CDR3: CATRDRDRGTTGELFF
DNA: TGTGCCACGAGGGACCGGGACAGGGGGACAACCGGGGAGCTGTTTTTT

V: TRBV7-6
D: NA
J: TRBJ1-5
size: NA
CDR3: CASSAQQGRAQPQHF
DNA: TGTGCCAGCAGCGCCCAACAGGGTAGGGCTCAGCCCCAGCATTTT

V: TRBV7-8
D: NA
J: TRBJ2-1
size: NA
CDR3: CASSLGRDNEQFF
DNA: TGTGCCAGCAGCTTGGGACGAGACAATGAGCAGTTCTTC

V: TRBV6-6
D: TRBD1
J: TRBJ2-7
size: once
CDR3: CASSTSTGSYEQYF
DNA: TGTGCCAGCAGTACCTCGACAGGGTCCTACGAGCAGTACTTC